This T cell receptor (beta chain) is from a study of regulatory T cells in long-lasting Graves disease. Trimming cost V 1 base and J 4 bases; bases outside gene matches: 6. The CDR3 spans 15 residues. Germline CDR1 reads SGHDN; CDR2 reads FVKESK. Study-level results: Favoring TRBV28, TRBJ1-2 and TRBJ2-5 was a feature seen in persistent disease. Thyroid tissue was not studied; only peripheral blood was. TCR diversity was lower in persistent than newly diagnosed Graves' disease.

Arm-PCR of CDR3 regions and iRepertoire HTBI primers were the basis on which TCR beta libraries were built. TCRdb re-called the multiplex PCR reads with MiXCR, one entry per CDR3 protein. In the table there are roughly 700,000 distinct CDR3 sequences, approximately 31% of which are singletons. Time point here: persistent/refractory GD, antithyroid drugs over 5 years with positive TRAb. PBMC-derived RNA was used for the TCR library. Notes on this clonotype: The antigen remains unidentified.

The sample in question was peripheral blood mononuclear cells (PBMCs), obtained when the disease was refractory, from a patient treated with antithyroid drugs. This receptor was taken from a female donor with Graves disease. This sequence joins TRBV14 and TRBJ2-7, with 8 bases matching TRBD1. CDR3 DNA sequence: TGTGCCAGCAGCCAAGTAGGGGACAGGAGGTACGAGCAGTACTTC. This translates into CASSQVGDRRYEQYF. Based on the CDR3 plus reference TRBV14 and TRBJ2-7, the full variable domain is EAGVTQFPSHSVIEKGQTVTLRCDPISGHDNLYWYRRVMGKEIKFLLHFVKESKQDESGMPNNRFLAERTGGTYSTLKVQPAELEDSGVYFCASSQVGDRRYEQYFGPGTRLTVT.